The rows below give T cell receptor beta chains drawn from one sample of a study of T cell responses to AZD1222 COVID-19 vaccine. Profiled with immunoSEQ multiplex PCR; TCRdb holds only in-frame clones, not every one. The sample holds roughly 170,000 clones, about 85% seen once. Material: peripheral blood, obtained on day 0 of AZD1222 vaccination. Receptors were obtained from an adult in good health. CDR3s include the opening cysteine and the closing phenylalanine or tryptophan. Each record gives: clone size, J gene, CDR3 length, D gene, V gene, CDR3 protein, CDR3 DNA. The D gene is left open where the match is weak. Expanded clones are given a class, and other clones once, few, many or no size at all.

few | TRBJ1-2 | 17 | TRBD1 | TRBV27 | CASRSVGTGGAAYGYTF | TGTGCCAGCAGATCCGTAGGGACAGGGGGCGCAGCCTATGGCTACACCTTC
. | TRBJ1-6 | 16 | TRBD1 | TRBV30 | CAWTPLDRRDNSPLHF | TGTGCCTGGACCCCCTTGGACAGGAGAGATAATTCACCCCTCCACTTT
. | TRBJ2-7 | 14 | TRBD1 | TRBV19 | CASRGTGKTYEQYF | TGTGCCAGTAGAGGGACAGGTAAAACCTACGAGCAGTACTTC
. | TRBJ2-3 | 13 | . | TRBV5-1 | CASSLFLQDTQYF | TGCGCCAGCAGCTTGTTCCTTCAAGATACGCAGTATTTT
. | TRBJ1-2 | 15 | . | TRBV5-4 | CASSLDRGVGYGYTF | TGTGCCAGCAGCTTGGATCGGGGTGTGGGATATGGCTACACCTTC
. | TRBJ2-3 | 16 | . | TRBV27 | CASSSPSTASTDTQYF | TGTGCCAGCAGTTCCCCCAGTACAGCTAGCACAGATACGCAGTATTTT
once | TRBJ1-1 | 16 | . | TRBV4-1 | CASSPSDDGANTEAFF | TGCGCCAGCAGCCCATCGGACGATGGGGCTAACACTGAAGCTTTCTTT
. | TRBJ2-7 | 13 | . | TRBV5-1 | CASSLVRSGEQYF | TGCGCCAGCAGCTTGGTCAGGTCCGGCGAGCAGTACTTC
. | TRBJ1-2 | 16 | . | TRBV6-4 | CASTRSPGDFSYGYTF | TGTGCCAGCACCCGATCGCCAGGAGACTTCTCCTATGGCTACACCTTC
. | TRBJ2-7 | 14 | TRBD1 | TRBV19 | CASSRGTGVLEQYF | TGTGCCAGCAGCCGCGGGACAGGGGTTCTCGAGCAGTACTTC
. | TRBJ1-3 | 15 | . | TRBV7-2 | CASSLGWGFGNTIYF | TGTGCCAGCAGCTTAGGTTGGGGCTTTGGAAACACCATATATTTT
. | TRBJ2-2 | 15 | TRBD2 | TRBV19 | CASRTAGVPTGELFF | TGTGCCAGTAGGACAGCGGGAGTGCCCACCGGGGAGCTGTTTTTT
. | TRBJ1-4 | 13 | . | TRBV3-1/TRBV3-2 | CASSLRGYEKLFF | TGTGCCAGCAGCCTGAGGGGGTATGAAAAACTGTTTTTT
. | TRBJ2-7 | 14 | TRBD1 | TRBV30 | CAWESGQGSYEQYF | TGTGCCTGGGAATCGGGACAGGGGAGCTACGAGCAGTACTTC
. | TRBJ2-5 | 12 | . | TRBV11-1 | CASRLGSETQYF | TGTGCCAGCAGACTTGGTAGCGAGACCCAGTACTTC
. | TRBJ1-2 | 13 | . | TRBV29-1 | CSVGGALSYGYTF | TGCAGCGTTGGCGGGGCACTTAGCTATGGCTACACCTTC
. | TRBJ1-3 | 13 | . | TRBV30 | CAWSVPGGNTIYF | TGTGCCTGGAGTGTACCGGGAGGAAACACCATATATTTT
. | TRBJ2-3 | 13 | . | TRBV6-2/TRBV6-3 | CASSYSLTDTQYF | TGTGCCAGCAGTTACTCGTTGACAGATACGCAGTATTTT
. | TRBJ2-7 | 14 | . | TRBV2 | CASSEDAALFPQYF | TGTGCCAGCAGTGAAGATGCGGCGTTGTTTCCGCAGTACTTC
. | TRBJ1-1 | 14 | . | TRBV15 | CATSRDRMNTEAFF | TGTGCCACCAGCAGAGATCGGATGAACACTGAAGCTTTCTTT
. | TRBJ1-2 | 15 | TRBD1 | TRBV25-1 | CASSDLGQGARGYTF | TGTGCCAGCAGTGACCTAGGACAGGGGGCGCGAGGCTACACCTTC
. | TRBJ2-3 | 13 | . | TRBV9 | CASSVGLADTQYF | TGTGCCAGCAGCGTAGGACTAGCAGATACGCAGTATTTT
once | TRBJ1-2 | 15 | TRBD1 | TRBV18 | CASSSDRNSNYGYTF | TGTGCCAGCTCGTCGGACAGGAACTCTAACTATGGCTACACCTTC
. | TRBJ1-6 | 15 | TRBD1 | TRBV6-4 | CASREMGQGGSPLHF | TGTGCCAGCAGAGAAATGGGACAGGGAGGGTCACCCCTCCACTTT
. | TRBJ2-2 | 13 | . | TRBV27 | CASSFLVTGELFF | TGTGCCAGCAGTTTTCTAGTCACCGGGGAGCTGTTTTTT
. | TRBJ1-6 | 17 | TRBD1 | TRBV27 | CASSPFPGQGNGSPLHF | TGTGCCAGCAGTCCCTTCCCCGGACAGGGGAATGGTTCACCCCTCCACTTT
. | TRBJ1-2 | 13 | . | TRBV23-1 | CASSQRGDYGYTF | TGCGCCAGCAGTCAGCGGGGAGACTATGGCTACACCTTC
. | TRBJ2-6 | 16 | . | TRBV4-2 | CASSHFSDTGANVLTF | TGTGCCAGCAGCCATTTTTCAGACACTGGGGCCAACGTCCTGACTTTC
. | TRBJ2-7 | 13 | . | TRBV6-5 | CASYRAGAYEQYF | TGTGCCAGCTACCGAGCGGGCGCGTACGAGCAGTACTTC
. | TRBJ2-7 | 14 | TRBD2 | TRBV11-3 | CASSAAAGGYEQYF | TGTGCCAGCAGTGCCGCAGCGGGAGGCTACGAGCAGTACTTC
few | TRBJ1-6 | 13 | . | TRBV7-2 | CASSSQENSPLHF | TGTGCCAGCAGCTCCCAGGAGAATTCACCCCTCCACTTT
. | TRBJ1-2 | 13 | . | TRBV5-8 | CASSTTTTYGYTF | TGTGCCAGCAGCACTACCACCACCTATGGCTACACCTTC
. | TRBJ1-1 | 11 | . | TRBV20-1 | CSARWETEAFF | TGCAGTGCTAGATGGGAGACTGAAGCTTTCTTT
. | TRBJ2-7 | 14 | TRBD2 | TRBV6-5 | CASMRAGGSYEQYF | TGTGCCAGCATGAGAGCGGGAGGTTCCTACGAGCAGTACTTC
. | TRBJ1-2 | 14 | . | TRBV19 | CASSIAAGIYGYTF | TGTGCCAGTAGTATAGCAGCAGGAATCTATGGCTACACCTTC